These T cell receptor beta chains were read from a single sample in a study of T cells in localized non-small cell lung cancer. Libraries were prepared by immunoSEQ multiplex PCR; TCRdb keeps only in-frame clonotypes and omits some of them. The sample yields about 40,000 clones, approximately 83% seen once. The source was peripheral blood, collected before any cancer treatment. Source of these receptors: a man aged 40 to 70 with stage I lung adenocarcinoma. The CDR3 runs from the conserved cysteine through the conserved F or W. Each record gives: J gene, D gene, V gene, clone size, CDR3 DNA, CDR3 protein. A D gene is named only where the DNA matches it firmly. Clone size, where shown, is once, few, many, or a class for clones that have expanded.

>TRBJ2-3|NA|TRBV7-2|NA
TGTGCCAGCAGCTTAGCGGGCAGTAGCACAGATACGCAGTATTTT
CASSLAGSSTDTQYF
>TRBJ1-1|NA|TRBV27|NA
TGTGCCAGCAGCCGTGCGACAGTGAACACTGAAGCTTTCTTT
CASSRATVNTEAFF
>TRBJ2-3|NA|TRBV2|NA
TGTGCCAGCAGTCCCGACAGCACAGATACGCAGTATTTT
CASSPDSTDTQYF
>TRBJ1-3|NA|TRBV4-1|medium-sized
TGCGCCAGCAGCCAAGGATTCCTTTATAACACCATATATTTT
CASSQGFLYNTIYF
>TRBJ2-1|NA|TRBV5-5|NA
TGTGCCAGCAGCTTGGCGGGCAGGCCGGTTAATGAGCAGTTCTTC
CASSLAGRPVNEQFF
>TRBJ2-3|TRBD2|TRBV19|NA
TGTGCCAGTAGTAGAATCGCACTAGCGGCTGAGAGAGGGGATACGCAGTATTTT
CASSRIALAAERGDTQYF
>TRBJ2-3|TRBD1|TRBV6-5|NA
TGTGCCAGCAGTATAACAGGGGCGTTCACAGATACGCAGTATTTT
CASSITGAFTDTQYF
>TRBJ1-4|TRBD1|TRBV25-1|NA
TGTGCCAGCAGTACCCCGGGACAGACTAATGAAAAACTGTTTTTT
CASSTPGQTNEKLFF
>TRBJ2-1|TRBD2|TRBV28|NA
TGTGCCAGCAGGAGACTAGCGGGGTACAATGAGCAGTTCTTC
CASRRLAGYNEQFF
>TRBJ2-5|TRBD2|TRBV28|NA
TGTGCCAGCAGTTTAGCCAGCGGGAGGGGAGAGACCCAGTACTTC
CASSLASGRGETQYF
>TRBJ1-2|NA|TRBV27|once
TGTGCCAGCAGGCCAGACAGGTATGGCTACGACACCTTC
CASRPDRYGYDTF
>TRBJ2-3|TRBD2|TRBV7-8|NA
TGTGCCAGCAGCTCTTCTAGCGGCTACACAGATACGCAGTATTTT
CASSSSSGYTDTQYF
>TRBJ2-7|TRBD2|TRBV11-2|few
TGTGCCAGCAGCTTAGATGTCGCTAGCGGGAGGTACGAGCAGTACTTC
CASSLDVASGRYEQYF
>TRBJ2-6|TRBD1|TRBV28|NA
TGTGCCAGCAGTTATACCGGGACAGGGGTTGGTGGGGCCAACGTCCTGACTTTC
CASSYTGTGVGGANVLTF
>TRBJ2-5|TRBD1|TRBV14|NA
TGTGCCAGCAGACCTGACAGGGAAGAGACCCAGTACTTC
CASRPDREETQYF
>TRBJ2-1|NA|TRBV11-2|NA
TGTGCCAGCAGCTCCGGCCCCGTGGGGTTCGGTGAGCAGTTCTTC
CASSSGPVGFGEQFF
>TRBJ1-2|NA|TRBV7-2|NA
TGTGCCAGCAGTTTCAATGGCTATGGCTACACCTTC
CASSFNGYGYTF
>TRBJ1-2|TRBD1|TRBV5-5|NA
TGTGCCAGCGCCATCCCGGGGGCCGACAGGGGGTCGGGCTACACCTTC
CASAIPGADRGSGYTF
>TRBJ1-3|TRBD1|TRBV9|NA
TGTGCCAGCAGCGAGACAGGGGCTTATGGAAACACCATATATTTT
CASSETGAYGNTIYF
>TRBJ2-7|TRBD1|TRBV19|NA
TGTGCCAGTAGCAGGGGGTCGAGCAACGAGCAGTACTTC
CASSRGSSNEQYF
>TRBJ2-2|TRBD1|TRBV30|NA
TGTGCCTGGAGGGGACAGGCGACCGGGGAGCTGTTTTTT
CAWRGQATGELFF
>TRBJ2-7|TRBD2|TRBV29-1|once
TGCAGCGTTGAGTGGGTGGGCGGGAGTAACGAGCAGTACTTC
CSVEWVGGSNEQYF
>TRBJ2-3|NA|TRBV6-6|NA
TGTGCCAGCAGTTACTACACAGATACGCAGTATTTT
CASSYYTDTQYF
>TRBJ1-3|NA|TRBV4-3|once
TGCGCCAGCAGCCAAGATTATGACAGCTCTGGAAACACCATATATTTT
CASSQDYDSSGNTIYF
>TRBJ2-1|TRBD1|TRBV7-3|few
TGTGCCAGCAGCTACGGACAGGGGACTCAGTTCTTC
CASSYGQGTQFF
>TRBJ2-7|NA|TRBV7-2|once
TGTGCCAGCAGCTTTGGTTCGCGCTACGAGCAGTACTTC
CASSFGSRYEQYF
>TRBJ2-3|TRBD1|TRBV11-3|NA
TGTGCCAGCAGCTCCTCTTACGGGACAGGTCACACAGATACGCAGTATTTT
CASSSSYGTGHTDTQYF
>TRBJ2-3|NA|TRBV18|once
TGTGCCAGCTCTCTAAGTCGGGGCACAGATACGCAGTATTTT
CASSLSRGTDTQYF
>TRBJ2-3|NA|TRBV10-1|NA
TGCGCCAGCAGTGATTCGCCAGATACGCAGTATTTT
CASSDSPDTQYF
>TRBJ2-7|NA|TRBV5-1|NA
TGCGCCAGCAGCTTTTCCTCGGGGACGAACTCCTACGAGCAGTACTTC
CASSFSSGTNSYEQYF
>TRBJ2-1|TRBD2|TRBV11-2|few
TGTGCCAGCAGCTTAGAGAGTAGCGGGGAGCAGTTCTTC
CASSLESSGEQFF
>TRBJ1-1|NA|TRBV10-3|NA
TGTGCCATCAGTGAGTCGGGGGACCGCGACGGGACTTTCTTT
CAISESGDRDGTFF
>TRBJ1-1|TRBD1|TRBV5-1|once
TGCGCCAGCAGCACCAACAGGGGAGGCACTGAAGCTTTCTTT
CASSTNRGGTEAFF
>TRBJ1-1|NA|TRBV7-3|NA
TGTGCCAGCAGCTCCTCTATGAACACTGAAGCTTTCTTT
CASSSSMNTEAFF
>TRBJ1-1|TRBD1|TRBV7-2|NA
TGTGCCAGCAGGCCGGGGGGGACAGCGAACACTGAAGCTTTCTTT
CASRPGGTANTEAFF
>TRBJ1-5|TRBD1|TRBV7-4|NA
TGTGCCAGCAGCGTCCGACAGGGAGGCGGTCAGCCCCAGCATTTT
CASSVRQGGGQPQHF
>TRBJ2-1|NA|TRBV18|NA
TGTGCCAGCTCCCCCGGGACCACCTCCTACAATGAGCAGTTCTTC
CASSPGTTSYNEQFF
>TRBJ2-5|NA|TRBV5-1|NA
TGTGCCAGCAGCTTGGGACAGACCCAGTACTTC
CASSLGQTQYF
>TRBJ2-7|NA|TRBV28|NA
TGTGCCAGCAGTTTATTCAAAGGGGCCTACCGCGAGCAGTACTTC
CASSLFKGAYREQYF
>TRBJ2-2|NA|TRBV27|NA
TGTGCCAGCAGTTTCGCAGCTAACACCGGGGAGCTGTTTTTT
CASSFAANTGELFF
>TRBJ1-1|TRBD1|TRBV18|NA
TGTGCCAGCTCACCGACGACAGGGGGCGCGTTGGGGGACACTGAAGCTTTCTTT
CASSPTTGGALGDTEAFF
>TRBJ2-1|TRBD2|TRBV2|NA
TGTGCCAGCAGTGAAGCGCGGACTAGCGGGAGGGGTTGGTTCAATGAGCAGTTCTTC
CASSEARTSGRGWFNEQFF
>TRBJ1-5|NA|TRBV25-1|NA
TGTGCCAGCAGTGGTTACGGGAATCAGCCCCAGCATTTT
CASSGYGNQPQHF